This entry is about one TCR beta chain. Treatment reported: oral pan-JAK inhibitor, 5-10 mg twice daily. This entry belongs to a study of CD8+ T cells in alopecia areata. It was cDNA, reverse transcribed from extracted RNA, that served as the sequencing template. Data came from immunoSEQ multiplex PCR; TCRdb stores just in-frame clones and leaves some out. This table holds about 190,000 clones, around 60% found once. The CDR3 is 15 amino acids. V dropped 6 bases and J dropped 7; count of bases not matched to a gene: 7. Germline assignment: CDR1 MNHEY and CDR2 SMNVEV (reference sequence). The starting material was CD4+ T cells sorted from blood, obtained at week 4, from a patient treated with tofacitinib. The clonotype comes from a human donor with alopecia areata. The chain links TRBV27 to TRBJ2-1, with 12 bases fitting TRBD1. The CDR3 DNA sequence: TGTGCCAGCAGGGTCCCGGGACAGGGGGCGAATGAGCAGTTCTTC. This encodes CASRVPGQGANEQFF.